The rows below give T cell receptor beta chains drawn from one sample of a study of OX40 agonist ivuxolimab in advanced cancers. TCRdb's table, derived via immunoSEQ multiplex PCR, lists solely in-frame clones and lacks some. This sample yields 75,000 to 100,000 clones, of which 80% to 90% are seen a single time; about 1.9% belongs to the top ten. The material sequenced was CD4+ or CD8+ T cells sorted from blood, taken in a trial of the OX40 agonist ivuxolimab. The receptors were gathered from an adult with an advanced solid tumor such as melanoma, head and neck, liver or kidney cancer. Both conserved end residues are part of each CDR3. The D gene is left open where the match is weak. Some rows have no size entry. The others give once, few or many, or a class for an expanded clone.

clone_size	d_call	v_call	j_call	cdr3_nt	cdr3_aa
-	-	TRBV2	TRBJ2-6	TGTGCCAGCAGTGGTGCCGGAGGTGGGGCCAACGTCCTGACTTTC	CASSGAGGGANVLTF
-	-	TRBV5-1	TRBJ1-1	TGCGCCAGCAGCTTGATGGGGCACACTGAAGCTTTCTTT	CASSLMGHTEAFF
-	-	TRBV11-3	TRBJ2-1	TGTGCCAGCAGCTTAGGGGTGGGAACCAATGAGCAGTTCTTC	CASSLGVGTNEQFF
-	-	TRBV28	TRBJ1-3	TGTGCCAGCAGAGGCACGGACAGACGCCGAAACACCATATATTTT	CASRGTDRRRNTIYF
-	-	TRBV14	TRBJ2-2	TGTGCCAGCAGCCAAGATCGCCCGAACACCGGGGAGCTGTTTTTT	CASSQDRPNTGELFF
-	-	TRBV5-1	TRBJ2-1	TGCGCCAGCCGACTTGGGGCAGTTCAGTTCTTC	CASRLGAVQFF
-	TRBD2	TRBV28	TRBJ2-1	TGTGCCAGCGTACCGGGACTAGCGGGAGATCGGGAGCAGTTCTTC	CASVPGLAGDREQFF
-	-	TRBV21-1	TRBJ2-5	TGTGCCAGCAGCCTACGTGAGACCCAGTACTTC	CASSLRETQYF
-	TRBD2	TRBV5-1	TRBJ2-3	TGCGCCAGCAGCTGGCTGAGCGGGAGAGGGACAGATACGCAGTATTTT	CASSWLSGRGTDTQYF
-	-	TRBV6-6	TRBJ1-2	TGTGCCAGCAGGAAGGGGTATGGCTACACCTTC	CASRKGYGYTF
-	-	TRBV5-6	TRBJ2-3	TGTGCCAGCAGCGTGCTAACAGCGGACCACCCAGATACGCAGTATTTT	CASSVLTADHPDTQYF
-	-	TRBV4-2	TRBJ1-3	TGTGCCAGCAGCCAAGATCGAGGGGACACCATATATTTT	CASSQDRGDTIYF
-	-	TRBV7-3	TRBJ1-1	TGTGCCAGCAGCTTGACGAAGACAGGAGGAGCTTTCTTT	CASSLTKTGGAFF
-	TRBD1	TRBV28	TRBJ1-1	TGTGCCAGCAGTTCCACGGGACAGAGGAACACTGAAGCTTTCTTT	CASSSTGQRNTEAFF
once	-	TRBV29-1	TRBJ2-2	TGCAGCGTCGGCCTTGTTTGGACCGGGGAGCTGTTTTTT	CSVGLVWTGELFF
once	-	TRBV6-1	TRBJ1-6	TGTGCCACCCGGTCCGGGCCCAATAATTCACCCCTCCACTTT	CATRSGPNNSPLHF
few	-	TRBV7-2	TRBJ2-7	TGTGCCAGCAGCTTAGTAGGGCACTACGAGCAGTACTTC	CASSLVGHYEQYF
-	TRBD2	TRBV9	TRBJ2-1	TGTGCCAGCAGCGTAGTAGCGGGAGGGCCGCGGGAGCAGTTCTTC	CASSVVAGGPREQFF
-	TRBD1	TRBV4-2	TRBJ1-2	TGTGCCAGCAGCCCCGACAGGGACTATGGCTACACCTTC	CASSPDRDYGYTF
-	-	TRBV7-9	TRBJ2-1	TGTGCCAGCAGCTTATACGGAATCAATGAGCAGTTCTTC	CASSLYGINEQFF
-	-	TRBV2	TRBJ1-5	TGTGCCAGCACCCGGGGCAATAGCAATCAGCCCCAGCATTTT	CASTRGNSNQPQHF
-	TRBD2	TRBV27	TRBJ2-5	TGTGCCAGCAGTTTACGTCATCGCGGGAGACCGCAAGAGACCCAGTACTTC	CASSLRHRGRPQETQYF
-	-	TRBV18	TRBJ2-7	TGTGCCAGCTCTCGACAACCGGTTTCGTCCTACGAGCAGTACTTC	CASSRQPVSSYEQYF